A single count supports the clone carrying this TCR beta chain. This sample was taken from a study of T cell changes during pregnancy in multiple sclerosis. Only in-frame clones appear in the TCRdb table, and some are missing; sequencing was by immunoSEQ multiplex PCR. The sample has about 93,000 clones, approximately 92% seen once. The CDR3 is made up of 18 amino acids. Looked up from germline, CDR1 is ENHRY and CDR2 is SYGVKD. The junction had 9 bases not matched to a gene; V was cut back by 1 base and J by 3 bases. The TCR originated in a female donor with multiple sclerosis, enrolled in a pregnancy study. The rearrangement links TRBV10-3 to TRBJ1-5; TRBD1 aligns across 10 bases. Sequencing used peripheral blood, obtained after pregnancy. The CDR3 region is CAISEFPGTGVANQPQHF. In DNA form, the CDR3 reads TGTGCCATCAGTGAGTTCCCCGGGACAGGGGTGGCCAATCAGCCCCAGCATTTT.